Below, 23 T cell receptor beta chains from the same sample are listed, as sequenced in a study of Graves' ophthalmopathy and Graves' hyperthyroidism. Amplification of the TCR beta CDR3 regions used RNA transcripts (as template). Investigators did first-round RT-PCR with HTBI primers, then second-round multiplex PCR. TCRdb independently ran MiXCR on the multiplex PCR reads; one entry per CDR3 protein. Among over a million distinct CDR3 sequences listed, roughly 35% were seen once. Material: peripheral blood or thyroid tissue (not recorded which). The receptors derive from an adult man with Graves' hyperthyroidism.

This sequence joins TRBV5-5 and TRBJ1-6, with TRBD1 identical over 7 bases. The CDR3 totals 15 residues. Germline values: CDR1 SGHKS, CDR2 YYEKEE (reference sequence). The junction had 12 bases not matched to a gene; V was cut back by 4 bases and J by 11 bases. Written as DNA, the CDR3 is TGTGCCAGCAGCCCGACGACAGGGTTTACGGCACCCCTCCACTTT. It is translated as CASSPTTGFTAPLHF.

The rearrangement links TRBV27 to TRBJ1-5; weak D call: TRBD1 (5 bases). V lost 11 bases and J 8 bases, leaving 28 bases between the germline ends. This CDR3 region has 16 residues. Germline V gives CDR1 MNHEY, CDR2 SMNVEV (reference sequence). CDR3 sequence (DNA): TGTGCCCGCGCGAGGACCGATCTAATGGTGGGGGAGCCCCAGCATTTT. Protein product: CARARTDLMVGEPQHF.

The rearrangement uses TRBV10-3 and TRBJ1-5, with D possibly TRBD1 on 6 matching bases. Trimming shortened V by 10 bases and J by 4 bases, and 17 bases separated the two germline ends. Germline V gene lookup returns CDR1 ENHRY and CDR2 SYGVKD. The length of the CDR3 is 14 residues. CDR3 sequence: CASRTGTSNQPQHF. In DNA, the CDR3 is TGTGCCAGCAGAACCGGGACAAGTAATCAGCCCCAGCATTTT.

This clonotype has just one count. A much larger clonotype is one base distant, so this may be a read error. The chain links TRBV12-3 or TRBV12-4 to TRBJ2-2; no reliable D call. CDR3 size: 13 residues. CDR3 sequence (DNA): TGTGCCAGCTGGACCACGAACACCAGGGAGCTGTTTTTT. Amino acid sequence: CASWTTNTRELFF.

This clonotype came up many times. CDR3 nucleotides: TGTGCCAGTAGTACCCCCAGGACAGGGTACCCTTCTAGCAATCAGCCCCAGCATTTT. It translates to CASSTPRTGYPSSNQPQHF. This chain connects TRBV19 to TRBJ1-5, with 8 bases aligning to TRBD1. This CDR3 has 19 amino acids. V lost 4 bases, J lost 0 bases, and 14 bases stayed unmatched. Germline V gene data show CDR1 as LNHDA and CDR2 as SQIVND (reference sequence).

This clonotype was detected many times. One junction end disagrees with the germline gene, perhaps due to a read error. The rearrangement joins TRBV10-2 to TRBJ1-6; the D is unclear. The V gene's germline CDR1 is WSHSY and CDR2 SAAADI. The length of the CDR3 is 13 residues. CDR3 sequence (DNA): TGCGCCAGCAATGAGGGAAGGGATTCACCCCTCCACTTT. It encodes CASNEGRDSPLHF.

Here the CDR3 reads CASTEGPSGNTIYF. The DNA for the CDR3 is TGCGCCAGCACCGAAGGGCCCTCTGGAAACACCATATATTTT. The gene calls are TRBV5-1 and TRBJ1-3; D not resolved. V lost 6 bases and J lost 0, with 10 bases in between. The CDR3 extends over 14 amino acids. The germline V gene encodes CDR1 SGHRS and CDR2 YFSETQ.

On this clonotype itself: One end of the junction fails to match germline, which may point to a read error. V gene TRBV5-1 combines with J gene TRBJ1-1; TRBD1 matches 8 bases. Germline values: CDR1 SGHRS, CDR2 YFSETQ. The CDR3 totals 14 residues. The CDR3 DNA follows: TGCGCCAGCAGCTCTCGACAGGGGAGGGCTGAAGCTTCCTTT. Its translation: CASSSRQGRAEASF.

The rearrangement joins TRBV10-2 to TRBJ1-6, with 8 bases identical to TRBD1. CDR3 length: 16 residues. V dropped 2 bases and J dropped 6; count of bases not matched to a gene: 6. Germline-derived CDR1 and CDR2 are WSHSY and SAAADI. The CDR3 here is CASSEDRGFSNSPLHF. The DNA of the CDR3 is TGCGCCAGCAGTGAGGACAGGGGTTTCTCTAATTCACCCCTCCACTTT.

This clonotype was seen at least ten times. CDR3 loop: CASRRGSSGYEQYF. CDR3 DNA sequence: TGTGCCAGCAGGCGAGGTTCCTCGGGTTACGAGCAGTACTTC. This chain joins TRBV7-8 and TRBJ2-7; D gene unclear. The CDR3 contains 14 residues. Germline-derived CDR1 and CDR2 are SGHVS and FQNEAQ. Deletions cut 6 bases from V and 4 bases from J, with 16 bases between.

The chain has TRBV15 and TRBJ1-5; 10 bases line up with TRBD1. Germline V lookup: CDR1 LNHNV, CDR2 YYDKDF (reference sequence). V shed 1 base and J 3 bases; nucleotides not matched to a gene: 9. This CDR3 is 18 amino acids long. The CDR3 DNA reads TGTGCCACCAGCAGAGTTTCAGGGACAGGGGCTTACAATCAGCCCCAGCATTTT. It translates to CATSRVSGTGAYNQPQHF.

The table lists this clonotype with many counts. The rearrangement joins TRBV2 to TRBJ1-4, with D perhaps matching TRBD1 (5 bases). Trimming removed 7 bases at V and 4 bases at J, with 10 bases between. In germline, CDR1 is SNHLY, CDR2 FYNNEI. This CDR3 comprises 13 residues. The CDR3: CASIQVRNEKLFF. The CDR3 DNA sequence: TGTGCCAGCATACAGGTCCGTAATGAAAAACTGTTTTTT.

This chain connects TRBV5-6 to TRBJ1-6, with TRBD1 matching 8 bases. Germline CDR1 is SGHDT and CDR2 is YYEEEE. With V trimmed by 3 bases and J by 7 bases, 9 bases remained unmatched. This CDR3 has 16 amino acids. CDR3 bases: TGTGCCAGCAGCTCAGACCGGGACAGGTGGAATTCACCCCTCCACTTT. Its translation: CASSSDRDRWNSPLHF. Together with reference TRBV5-6 and TRBJ1-6, the CDR3 gives the full variable domain: DAGVTQSPTHLIKTRGQQVTLRCSPKSGHDTVSWYQQALGQGPQFIFQYYEEEERQRGNFPDRFSGHQFPNYSSELNVNALLLGDSALYLCASSSDRDRWNSPLHFGNGTRLTVT.

The rearrangement links TRBV12-3 or TRBV12-4 to TRBJ1-2; D not certain. The germline V and J ends were trimmed by 3 bases and 10 bases, with 15 bases remaining between them. This CDR3 is built from 13 residues. The CDR3 sequence is CASSFPGSPDYTF. The CDR3 DNA reads as TGTGCCAGCAGTTTCCCCGGGAGCCCCGACTACACCTTC.

The rearrangement links TRBV20-1 to TRBJ2-5; 10 bases map to TRBD2. The CDR3 loop spans 14 amino acids. Germline CDR1 DFQATT, CDR2 SNEGSKA (reference sequence). J gave up 10 bases and V 4 bases, and 12 bases lay outside the gene matches. The DNA of the CDR3 is TGCAGTGCTAAGCTAGCGGGAGAGGGAAGTGACCAGTACTTC. It codes for CSAKLAGEGSDQYF.

J is TRBJ1-1 and V is TRBV10-1; 8 bases map to TRBD1. The CDR3 loop spans 12 amino acids. Germline V gives CDR1 WNHNN, CDR2 SYGVQD (reference sequence). The V and J ends lost 10 bases and 4 bases, in that order; junction bases with no gene match: 5. In DNA form, the CDR3 reads TGCGCCATCGGACAGGGCGGCACTGAAGCTTTCTTT. Its translation: CAIGQGGTEAFF.

There are many counts of this clonotype. The J gene is TRBJ2-2, the V gene TRBV20-1; 15 positions match TRBD2. J gave up 5 bases and V 6 bases, and 7 bases lay outside the gene matches. Per germline, CDR1 DFQATT and CDR2 SNEGSKA (reference sequence). The CDR3 runs to 16 residues. The CDR3 DNA reads as TGCAGTGCCGTGGGACTAGCGGGAGGTTGGACCGGGGAGCTGTTTTTT. This encodes CSAVGLAGGWTGELFF.

V gene TRBV10-3 combines with J gene TRBJ1-3; unclear D gene. This CDR3 region has 12 residues. The germline V and J ends were trimmed by 2 bases and 9 bases, with 8 bases remaining between them. Per the germline V gene, CDR1 is ENHRY and CDR2 is SYGVKD. The CDR3 region has the DNA TGTGCCATCAGTGAGCCCCCAGGCACCATATATTTT. It is translated as CAISEPPGTIYF.

This clonotype was seen more than once but under ten times. This chain connects TRBV4-3 to TRBJ1-4; D is unresolved. In germline, CDR1 is LGHNA, CDR2 YSLEER. V lost 4 bases and J 5 bases, leaving 14 bases between the germline ends. This CDR3 region has 15 residues. This CDR3 reads CASSPAEGWNEKLFF. The CDR3 DNA reads TGCGCCAGCAGCCCAGCTGAGGGTTGGAATGAAAAACTGTTTTTT.

The DNA for the CDR3 is TGCGCCAGCGGCACAGGGGACAGTCTTTTAAACTATGGCTACACCTTC. Translating gives CASGTGDSLLNYGYTF. The V call is TRBV10-2, the J call TRBJ1-2, with TRBD1 identical over 7 bases. V lost 8 bases, J lost 2 bases, and 14 bases stayed unmatched. The CDR3 is 16 amino acids. Germline V gives CDR1 WSHSY, CDR2 SAAADI.

The rearrangement links TRBV7-2 to TRBJ2-5; no reliable D call. In germline, CDR1 is SGHTA, CDR2 FQGNSA. Deletions cut 5 bases from V and 3 bases from J, with 19 bases between. The CDR3 spans 16 residues. CDR3 in amino acids: CASSPNTYEHEETQYF. CDR3 DNA: TGTGCCAGCAGCCCCAACACCTACGAGCATGAAGAGACCCAGTACTTC.

Only one count was recorded for this clonotype. Its ends do not fully match the called genes, so a read error is possible. The chain carries TRBV12-3 or TRBV12-4 and TRBJ2-5; D is possibly TRBD1 (6 bases). The CDR3 is made up of 15 amino acids. CDR3 DNA sequence: TGTGCCAGCAGTCCGGTTACAGGGAGTCAAGAGGCCCAGTACTTC. Residues: CASSPVTGSQEAQYF.

The chain combines TRBV20-1 with TRBJ1-4, with 10 bases fitting TRBD1. The CDR3 is made up of 14 amino acids. CDR1 and CDR2 from the germline V gene are DFQATT and SNEGSKA (reference sequence). V lost 5 bases and J lost 7; bases outside the gene matches: 7. This chain's CDR3 is CSARPGQGFEKLFF. The CDR3 DNA sequence: TGCAGTGCTCGGCCGGGACAGGGGTTTGAAAAACTGTTTTTT.